This T cell receptor (beta chain) was retrieved from a study of blood T cell repertoires in COVID-19. Some clones are missing from TCRdb's copy, which holds only in-frame ones; the method was immunoSEQ multiplex PCR. The data contain approximately 380,000 clones, 91% of them singletons. This clone showed up just a few times. Germline assignment: CDR1 SGHTA and CDR2 FQGNSA. The CDR3 contains 15 residues. Trimming pared 5 bases from V and 2 bases from J, leaving 15 bases between. Participants came from under 30 US areas, aged roughly 18 to 95 years. The receptor was isolated from a woman aged 40 to 49 who had been exposed to COVID-19. The chain employs TRBV7-2 and TRBJ1-2; no clear D gene. The sequencing input was PBMCs or T cells enriched from blood (not recorded which). CDR3 amino acids: CASSPGGGGNYGYTF. The CDR3 DNA is TGTGCCAGCAGCCCCGGAGGCGGCGGGAACTATGGCTACACCTTC.